Below are 15 T cell receptor beta chains sequenced from a single sample in a study of identical twins. From the 5' RACE reads, TCRdb called clonotypes with MiXCR, one entry per CDR3 protein. The repertoire includes some 440,000 distinct CDR3 sequences, 24% of them detected once, and 2.9% sits in the top ten. These sequences were also reported in another study, on T cells expressing NK-cell markers.

What was sequenced was CD4+ T cells sorted from blood. The receptors stem from a woman younger than 30 in good health.

The chain has TRBV29-1 and TRBJ2-1; D unclear. Germline V gene sequence: CDR1 SQVTM, CDR2 ANQGSEA. The CDR3 loop spans 13 amino acids. Trimming removed 0 bases at V and 5 bases at J, with 8 bases between. CDR3 protein: CSVEDPRNNEQFF. CDR3 DNA sequence: TGCAGCGTTGAAGATCCCAGAAACAATGAGCAGTTCTTC.

CDR3 in amino acids: CASSYQGTSGRPCEQFF. The CDR3 DNA reads TGTGCCAGCAGTTATCAAGGGACTAGCGGGAGACCCTGTGAGCAGTTCTTC. The chain links TRBV6-2 or TRBV6-3 to TRBJ2-1, with TRBD2 matching over 14 bases. The ends lost 3 bases at V and 9 bases at J; junction bases unmatched: 10. The CDR3 sequence is 17 residues long. Germline values: CDR1 MNHEY, CDR2 SVGEGT.

This clonotype was counted a few times. The rearrangement links TRBV10-3 to TRBJ2-3, with D perhaps TRBD2 (6 bases). Looked up from germline, CDR1 is ENHRY and CDR2 is SYGVKD. This CDR3 has 14 amino acids. Trimming shortened V by 7 bases and J by 2 bases, and 13 bases separated the two germline ends. CDR3 nucleotides: TGTGCCATCAACGCCTTAGCGGACACAGATACGCAGTATTTT. This codes for CAINALADTDTQYF.

This clonotype has more than one count but fewer than ten. The V and J genes are TRBV27 and TRBJ1-1; 7 bases map to TRBD1. The CDR3 extends over 15 amino acids. The V gene's germline CDR1 is MNHEY and CDR2 SMNVEV (reference sequence). J gave up 6 bases and V 7 bases, and 14 bases lay outside the gene matches. DNA of the CDR3: TGTGCCAGCAAAGTTACGGGACAGTTCTTGGCTGAAGCTTTCTTT. Its protein product is CASKVTGQFLAEAFF.

The genes are TRBV9 and TRBJ2-7; TRBD1 is a possible D gene (5 bases). This CDR3 contains 14 residues. V lost 0 bases to trimming and J lost 2 bases, with 9 bases between them. Germline V gene lookup returns CDR1 SGDLS and CDR2 YYNGEE. This CDR3 reads CASSVEGKPYEQYF. DNA of the CDR3: TGTGCCAGCAGCGTAGAGGGGAAGCCCTACGAGCAGTACTTC.

The CDR3 region is CASSSRAGAGEQYF. The CDR3 coding sequence is TGTGCCAGCAGTTCAAGAGCGGGGGCCGGCGAGCAGTACTTC. This chain uses TRBV6-5 with TRBJ2-7; 8 bases fit TRBD2. The CDR3 length is 14 residues. The J segment lost 6 bases and the V segment lost 4 bases, leaving 8 bases of the junction unmatched. CDR1 is MNHEY, CDR2 SVGAGI, per germline.

This clonotype was seen a few times. The chain combines TRBV4-3 with TRBJ2-3; D is perhaps TRBD2 (6 bases). V lost 8 bases to trimming and J lost 9 bases, with 12 bases between them. This CDR3 contains 11 residues. Germline V gene lookup returns CDR1 LGHNA and CDR2 YSLEER. The DNA for the CDR3 is TGCGCCAGCGGGACTCGGTGGACGCAGTATTTT. Protein product: CASGTRWTQYF.

The chain carries TRBV20-1 and TRBJ1-3; D unclear. This CDR3 region has 14 residues. The germline V gene encodes CDR1 DFQATT and CDR2 SNEGSKA (reference sequence). V lost 0 bases and J lost 2, with 8 bases in between. CDR3 bases: TGCAGTGCTAGAGAAGTAAGGGCTGGAAACACCATATATTTT. This gives the protein CSAREVRAGNTIYF.

The chain couples TRBV2 to TRBJ2-1; 13 bases line up with TRBD2. This CDR3 spans 17 amino acids. Germline assignment: CDR1 SNHLY and CDR2 FYNNEI. V was pared by 11 bases and J by 0 bases, with 10 bases of the junction left unmatched. The CDR3 protein is CAGPETSGRSSYNEQFF. DNA of the CDR3: TGTGCCGGGCCCGAGACTAGCGGGAGGAGCTCCTACAATGAGCAGTTCTTC.

The chain couples TRBV7-9 to TRBJ1-4, with D tentatively TRBD1 (6 bases). This CDR3 has 15 amino acids. The V gene lost 1 base and the J gene lost 7 bases, with 13 bases spanning the gap. The germline V gene encodes CDR1 SEHNR and CDR2 FQNEAQ (reference sequence). CDR3 amino acids: CASSLVRGLPEKLFF. The CDR3 DNA sequence: TGTGCCAGCAGCTTAGTCAGGGGCTTACCTGAAAAACTGTTTTTT.

This clonotype was seen more than once but under ten times. The chain couples TRBV7-9 to TRBJ1-2, with D unclear. The V gene's germline CDR1 is SEHNR and CDR2 FQNEAQ (reference sequence). V lost 3 bases to trimming and J lost 4 bases, with 15 bases between them. The CDR3 contains 15 residues. This CDR3 is CASSFLGFRSYGYTF. The CDR3, as DNA: TGTGCCAGCAGCTTTTTAGGGTTCCGTAGCTATGGCTACACCTTC. The full variable domain, in which reference TRBV7-9 and TRBJ1-2 provide the parts outside the CDR3, is DTGVSQNPRHKITKRGQNVTFRCDPISEHNRLYWYRQTLGQGPEFLTYFQNEAQLEKSRLLSDRFSAERPKGSFSTLEIQRTEQGDSAMYLCASSFLGFRSYGYTFGSGTRLTVV.

The chain's CDR3 is CASSFRKGEETQYF. The CDR3 region has the DNA TGTGCCAGCAGCTTTCGTAAGGGGGAAGAGACCCAGTACTTC. The chain employs TRBV7-2 and TRBJ2-5; D is possibly TRBD1 (6 bases). Deletions cut 3 bases from V and 3 bases from J, with 11 bases between. CDR1 SGHTA and CDR2 FQGNSA come from the germline V gene. The CDR3 spans 14 residues.

Many counts were recorded for this clonotype. The chain is built from TRBV5-1 and TRBJ1-2, with D unclear. The CDR3 loop spans 14 amino acids. Germline V gives CDR1 SGHRS, CDR2 YFSETQ. Trimming took 0 bases from V and 0 from J, leaving 6 bases between them. CDR3 in amino acids: CASSLDSTNYGYTF. The CDR3 DNA is TGCGCCAGCAGCTTGGACAGCACTAACTATGGCTACACCTTC.

This clonotype showed up just a few times. The rearrangement links TRBV6-5 to TRBJ2-1; 9 bases are shared with TRBD1. The ends lost 1 base at V and 5 bases at J; junction bases unmatched: 3. This CDR3 has 15 residues. Germline lookup yields CDR1 MNHEY and CDR2 SVGAGI. This CDR3 is CASSYLGQGNNEQFF. CDR3 nucleotide sequence: TGTGCCAGCAGTTACTTGGGACAGGGAAACAATGAGCAGTTCTTC.

This rearrangement joins TRBV20-1 to TRBJ2-7; TRBD2 matches 7 bases. The V segment lost 2 bases and the J segment 2 bases; nucleotides outside the gene matches: 9. CDR3 length: 15 amino acids. CDR1 and CDR2 (germline): DFQATT, SNEGSKA (reference sequence). CDR3 in DNA: TGCAGTGCTAGAAAGAGGGCGGGGGACCCCTACGAGCAGTACTTC. It yields the protein CSARKRAGDPYEQYF.